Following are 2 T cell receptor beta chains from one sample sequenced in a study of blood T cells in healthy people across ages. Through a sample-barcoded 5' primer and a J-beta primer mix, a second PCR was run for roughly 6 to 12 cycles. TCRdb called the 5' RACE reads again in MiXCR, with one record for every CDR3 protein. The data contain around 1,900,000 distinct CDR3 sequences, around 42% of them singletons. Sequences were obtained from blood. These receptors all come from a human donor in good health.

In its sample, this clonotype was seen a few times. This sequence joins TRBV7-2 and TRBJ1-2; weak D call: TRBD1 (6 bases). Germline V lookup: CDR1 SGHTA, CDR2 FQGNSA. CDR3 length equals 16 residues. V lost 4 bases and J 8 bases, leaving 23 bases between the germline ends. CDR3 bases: TGTGCCAGCAGCTCAGTTAGTATAGGGGGTCTCGGCGGCTACACCTTC. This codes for CASSSVSIGGLGGYTF.

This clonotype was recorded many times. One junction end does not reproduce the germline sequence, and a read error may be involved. The CDR3 sequence is CASSLRLAGGTYEQYF. As DNA, the CDR3 is TGCGCCAGCAGCCTTAGACTAGCGGGGGGGACCTACGAGCAGTACTTC. The chain uses TRBV7-2 and TRBJ2-7; 14 bases agree with TRBD2. The CDR3 contains 16 residues. The V gene's germline CDR1 is SGHTA and CDR2 FQGNSA.